This TCR beta chain was captured in a study of beta chain features in type 1 diabetes. General study results and limits: For patients, the naive, central memory and Treg TCRB repertoires appeared more alike than for healthy donors. For Type 1 diabetes patients, all four CD4+ subsets carried TCRB CDR3s that were moderately but significantly shorter.

Expressed TCRB transcripts were sequenced because the entire RNA isolate underwent reverse transcription. Measured with immunoSEQ multiplex PCR; TCRdb has only the in-frame clones, and not every one. In the table there are 500,000 to 700,000 clones, less than 20% of which are singletons. As regards this clone: What it binds is unknown.

J lost 7 bases, V lost 2 bases, and 8 bases had no gene match. This CDR3 region has 16 residues. Germline values: CDR1 MGHRA, CDR2 YSYEKL. Sorting based on CD45RO/CCR7/CD25/CD127/CD95/CD27 separated CD4+ naive, central memory, regulatory and stem cell-like memory cells. Sequenced material: naive CD4+ T cells from blood. The J gene is TRBJ2-1, the V gene TRBV4-1; TRBD1 matches at 10 bases. This clonotype originated in a man between 18 and 35 years old in good health. CDR3 coding DNA: TGCGCCAGCAGCCAACCGGGACAGGGGATACGGAATGAGCAGTTCTTC. Amino acids: CASSQPGQGIRNEQFF.